The clone carrying this T cell receptor (beta chain) was recorded once. Its antigen is not identified. V shed 6 bases and J 5 bases; nucleotides not matched to a gene: 12. This CDR3 spans 15 amino acids. Germline loops: CDR1 MDHEN, CDR2 SYDVKM. Vbeta (60) and Jbeta (13) primers were used in the PCR. Only in-frame clones appear in the TCRdb table, and some are missing; sequencing was by immunoSEQ multiplex PCR. The sample comprises about 180,000 clones, about four fifths of which are singletons, and 1.5% to 1.7% rests with the top ten. This entry is derived from a study of cytomegalovirus exposure and HLA in healthy donors. Findings and caveats of the study: Several top significant clusters appeared, in a later analysis, to be linked to common viral pathogens. Later on, a genetic analysis was performed. It linked a missense variant in DCLRE1C with V- and J-gene trimming of TCR beta. The study labeled fewer than 200 TCR beta chains cytomegalovirus-associated.

V is TRBV28 and J is TRBJ1-1; 7 bases are shared with TRBD1. Specimen: PBMCs. The receptor comes from a man between 40 and 49 years old in good health and CMV-seronegative. The CDR3 DNA follows: TGTGCCAGCAGCTCCTTATCAGGGGGAAGGACTGAAGCTTTCTTT. Translated, it gives CASSSLSGGRTEAFF.